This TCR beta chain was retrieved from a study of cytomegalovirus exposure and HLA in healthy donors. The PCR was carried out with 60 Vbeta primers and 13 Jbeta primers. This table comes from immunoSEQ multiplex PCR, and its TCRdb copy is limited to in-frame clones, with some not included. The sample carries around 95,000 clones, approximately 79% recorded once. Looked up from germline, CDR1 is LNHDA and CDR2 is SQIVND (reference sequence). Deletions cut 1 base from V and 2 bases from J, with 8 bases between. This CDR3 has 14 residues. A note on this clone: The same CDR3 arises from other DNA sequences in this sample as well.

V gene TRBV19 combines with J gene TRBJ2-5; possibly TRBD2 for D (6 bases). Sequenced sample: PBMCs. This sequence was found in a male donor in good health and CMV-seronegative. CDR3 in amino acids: CASSIGGGQETQYF. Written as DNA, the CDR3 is TGTGCCAGTAGTATAGGTGGGGGGCAAGAGACCCAGTACTTC.